The 10 T cell receptor beta chains listed next were all sequenced from one sample in a study of blood T cell repertoires in COVID-19 (TCRdb year 2020). Receptor libraries were prepared by the immunoSEQ multiplex PCR assay. Not all clones reach the TCRdb copy of this immuneACCESS table, which keeps in-frame sequences only. Checked studies attribute under half of the gap to unresolved V genes and leave the rest unexplained. For this sample the table gives a few hundred thousand clones, of which 75% to 90% were detected only once. Jointly, the top ten make up approximately 4% of the sample. Sequences were obtained from PBMCs or T cells enriched from blood (not recorded which). The receptors originated from a woman in her 30s who had been exposed to COVID-19.

V gene TRBV19 combines with J gene TRBJ2-7; 11 bases match TRBD1. Trimming cost V 5 bases and J 3 bases; bases outside gene matches: 3. The CDR3 sequence is 14 residues long. In germline, CDR1 is LNHDA, CDR2 SQIVND (reference sequence). The CDR3 protein is CASSWTGGYYEQYF. As DNA, the CDR3 is TGTGCCAGTAGTTGGACAGGGGGCTACTACGAGCAGTACTTC.

V and J are TRBV27 and TRBJ1-3; 9 nucleotides line up with TRBD1. The CDR3 is 16 residues long. From germline, CDR1 is MNHEY and CDR2 SMNVEV (reference sequence). Germline trimming cut 4 bases from V and 4 bases from J; bases unmatched to any gene: 8. The CDR3 sequence: CASSSAQGARGNTIYF. The CDR3 DNA reads TGTGCCAGCAGTTCGGCACAGGGGGCGAGGGGAAACACCATATATTTT.

V usage is TRBV29-1 and J usage is TRBJ1-1; 7 bases line up with TRBD1. Germline V gene sequence: CDR1 SQVTM, CDR2 ANQGSEA. The CDR3 spans 13 residues. The V gene end was trimmed by 6 bases and the J gene end by 1 base; junction bases not matched to a gene: 5. For the CDR3, the DNA is TGCAGCGTGATGACAGGGCCGAACACTGAAGCTTTCTTT. Protein: CSVMTGPNTEAFF.

This rearrangement joins TRBV3-1 (or the pseudogene TRBV3-2) to TRBJ2-5; 8 positions match TRBD1. Germline trimming cut 0 bases from V and 5 bases from J; bases unmatched to any gene: 2. There are 14 residues in the CDR3. Germline V lookup: CDR1 LGHDT, CDR2 YNNKEL (reference sequence). For the CDR3, the DNA is TGTGCCAGCAGCCAAGATGACAGGGGTGAGACCCAGTACTTC. Its protein product is CASSQDDRGETQYF.

There are a few counts of this clone. CDR3 sequence reads: CASSEVSGDQPQHF. In nucleotides, the CDR3 is TGTGCCAGCAGTGAAGTTTCGGGGGATCAGCCCCAGCATTTT. The chain carries TRBV2 and TRBJ1-5; D might be TRBD1 (5 bases). Trimming shortened V by 1 base and J by 5 bases, and 9 bases separated the two germline ends. Germline V gene sequence: CDR1 SNHLY, CDR2 FYNNEI. This CDR3 region has 14 residues.

This chain uses TRBV5-5 with TRBJ1-5; 8 bases align to TRBD1. There are 13 residues in the CDR3. Germline CDR1 and CDR2: SGHKS and YYEKEE (reference sequence). The ends lost 4 bases at V and 5 bases at J; junction bases unmatched: 2. The CDR3 nucleotides read TGTGCCAGCAGCAAACAGGGGGATCAGCCCCAGCATTTT. Translation gives CASSKQGDQPQHF.

This rearrangement joins TRBV9 to TRBJ2-7; D is unclear. V was shortened by 3 bases and J by 2 bases, with 15 bases between the two germline ends. The CDR3 length is 15 residues. Germline V gene sequence: CDR1 SGDLS, CDR2 YYNGEE. The CDR3 coding sequence is TGTGCCAGCAGCGCCACCCCTGAGGCGGCCTACGAGCAGTACTTC. Residues: CASSATPEAAYEQYF.

This chain uses TRBV18 with TRBJ1-1; TRBD1 agrees at 8 bases. J lost 4 bases, V lost 2 bases, and 6 bases had no gene match. CDR1 is KGHSH and CDR2 is LQKENI in the germline V gene. CDR3 length: 15 amino acids. The CDR3 nucleotides are TGTGCCAGCTCACCAACTATTACAGGGGGCACTGAAGCTTTCTTT. It specifies CASSPTITGGTEAFF.

The V gene is TRBV5-1, the J gene TRBJ2-3, with TRBD2 matching 11 bases. There are 16 residues in the CDR3. V was pared by 2 bases and J by 3 bases, with 5 bases of the junction left unmatched. Germline lookup yields CDR1 SGHRS and CDR2 YFSETQ. CDR3 region: CASSFPSGGQTDTQYF. The CDR3 nucleotides are TGCGCCAGCAGCTTCCCTAGCGGGGGGCAGACAGATACGCAGTATTTT.

This clone was recorded only once. The chain uses TRBV5-8 and TRBJ1-2; 9 bases fit TRBD1. Germline CDR1 SGHTS, CDR2 YDEGEE. This CDR3 contains 15 residues. V was clipped by 5 bases and J by 4 bases; unmatched bases: 9. The CDR3 DNA is TGTGCCAGCAGGCGGACAGGGGCACTGGTCTATGGCTACACCTTC. It codes for CASRRTGALVYGYTF.